This T cell receptor beta chain was captured by sequencing in a study of breast tumors, draining lymph nodes, adjacent tissues. Axillary draining lymph nodes of breast cancer patients supplied the node samples. This clonotype was recorded only once. Its antigen is unknown. One entry per CDR3 protein, called by TCRdb with MiXCR from the multiplex PCR reads. The profile shows more than 100,000 distinct CDR3 sequences, about a fifth of them singletons. CDR3 length: 16 amino acids. Per germline, CDR1 KGHDR and CDR2 SFDVKD. The V gene end was trimmed by 9 bases and the J gene end by 3 bases; junction bases not matched to a gene: 10. Overall study results and limits: Tumor repertoires ranked between lymph nodes and nontumor tissue in diversity, with V and J gene preferences. The lymph node origin of tumor T cells was framed as consistent with a hypothesis, not demonstrated. Luminal-like breast cancer showed significantly higher tumor–nontumor repertoire similarity than basal-like.

The specimen was axillary lymph node tissue. V is TRBV24-1 and J is TRBJ2-3; 11 nucleotides align to TRBD2. This sequence was found in a female donor with breast cancer. Some clones in this sample may be carry-over from other donors' samples. The CDR3 loop is CATGRGSGRETDTQYF. CDR3 DNA sequence: TGTGCCACCGGCCGGGGTAGCGGGAGGGAAACAGATACGCAGTATTTT.